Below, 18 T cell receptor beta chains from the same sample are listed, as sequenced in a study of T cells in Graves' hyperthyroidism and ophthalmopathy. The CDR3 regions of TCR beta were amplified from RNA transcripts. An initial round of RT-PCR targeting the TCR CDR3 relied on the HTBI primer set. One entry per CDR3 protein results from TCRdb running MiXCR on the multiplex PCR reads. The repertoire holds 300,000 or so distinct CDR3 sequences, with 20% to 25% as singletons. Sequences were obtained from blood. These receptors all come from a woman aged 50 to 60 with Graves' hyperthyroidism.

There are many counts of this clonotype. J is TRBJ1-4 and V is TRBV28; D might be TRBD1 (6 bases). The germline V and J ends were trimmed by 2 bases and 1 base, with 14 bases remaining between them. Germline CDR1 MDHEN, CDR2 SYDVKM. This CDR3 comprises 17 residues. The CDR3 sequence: CASSLVQGIGTNEKLFF. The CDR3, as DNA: TGTGCCAGCAGTTTAGTCCAGGGGATTGGAACTAATGAAAAACTGTTTTTT.

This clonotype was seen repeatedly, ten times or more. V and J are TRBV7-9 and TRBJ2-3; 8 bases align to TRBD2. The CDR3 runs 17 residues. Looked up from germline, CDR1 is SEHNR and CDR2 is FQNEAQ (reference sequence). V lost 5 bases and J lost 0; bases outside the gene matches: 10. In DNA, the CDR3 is TGTGCCAGCAGCACTATACCGATAGCGGGAAGCACAGATACGCAGTATTTT. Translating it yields CASSTIPIAGSTDTQYF.

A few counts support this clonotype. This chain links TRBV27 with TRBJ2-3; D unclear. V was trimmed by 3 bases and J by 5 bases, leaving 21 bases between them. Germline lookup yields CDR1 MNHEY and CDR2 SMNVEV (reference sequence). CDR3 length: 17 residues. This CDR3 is CASSFSSGRASRDTQYF. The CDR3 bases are TGTGCCAGCAGTTTTTCCTCGGGTAGAGCATCCAGAGATACGCAGTATTTT.

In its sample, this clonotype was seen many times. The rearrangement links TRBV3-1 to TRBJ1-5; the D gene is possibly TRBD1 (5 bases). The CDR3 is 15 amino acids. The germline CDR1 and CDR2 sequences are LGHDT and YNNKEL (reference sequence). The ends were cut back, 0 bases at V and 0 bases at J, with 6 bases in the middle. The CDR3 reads CASSQEGDSNQPQHF. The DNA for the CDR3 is TGTGCCAGCAGCCAAGAAGGGGATAGCAATCAGCCCCAGCATTTT.

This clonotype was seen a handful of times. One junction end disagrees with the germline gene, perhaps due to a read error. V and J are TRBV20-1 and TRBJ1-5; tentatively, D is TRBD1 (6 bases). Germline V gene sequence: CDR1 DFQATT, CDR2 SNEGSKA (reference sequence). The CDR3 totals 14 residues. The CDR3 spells CSAGQGLSDQPQHF. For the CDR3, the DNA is TGCAGTGCTGGCCAGGGGCTTAGCGATCAGCCCCAGCATTTT.

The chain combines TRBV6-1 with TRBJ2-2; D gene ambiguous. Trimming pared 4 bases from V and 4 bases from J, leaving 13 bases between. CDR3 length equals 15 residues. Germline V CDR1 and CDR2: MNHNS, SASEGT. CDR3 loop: CASSATMTTTGELFF. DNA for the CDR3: TGTGCCAGCAGTGCTACTATGACCACCACCGGGGAGCTGTTTTTT.

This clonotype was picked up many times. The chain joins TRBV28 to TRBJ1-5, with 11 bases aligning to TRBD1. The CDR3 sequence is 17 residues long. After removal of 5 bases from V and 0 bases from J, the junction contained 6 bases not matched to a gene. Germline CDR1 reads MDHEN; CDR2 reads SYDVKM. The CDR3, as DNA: TGTGCCAGCAGTGAAAGGACAGGGGGCTATAGCAATCAGCCCCAGCATTTT. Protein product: CASSERTGGYSNQPQHF.

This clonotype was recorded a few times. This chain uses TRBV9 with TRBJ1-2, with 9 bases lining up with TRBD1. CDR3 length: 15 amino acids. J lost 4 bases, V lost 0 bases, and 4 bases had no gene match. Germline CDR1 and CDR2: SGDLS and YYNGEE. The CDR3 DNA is TGTGCCAGCAGCGTAGATACAGGGGGCTTCTATGGCTACACCTTC. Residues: CASSVDTGGFYGYTF.

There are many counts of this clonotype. CDR3 loop: CASSLMGRHNQPQHF. As DNA, the CDR3 is TGTGCCAGCAGCCTAATGGGCAGGCACAATCAGCCCCAGCATTTT. This chain uses TRBV11-2 with TRBJ1-5; no reliable D call. Trimming took off 5 bases at V and 3 bases at J, with 14 bases between the two ends. This CDR3 is 15 amino acids long. Germline CDR1 SGHAT, CDR2 FQNNGV. Together with reference TRBV11-2 and TRBJ1-5, the CDR3 gives the full variable domain: EAGVAQSPRYKIIEKRQSVAFWCNPISGHATLYWYQQILGQGPKLLIQFQNNGVVDDSQLPKDRFSAERLKGVDSTLKIQPAKLEDSAVYLCASSLMGRHNQPQHFGDGTRLSIL.

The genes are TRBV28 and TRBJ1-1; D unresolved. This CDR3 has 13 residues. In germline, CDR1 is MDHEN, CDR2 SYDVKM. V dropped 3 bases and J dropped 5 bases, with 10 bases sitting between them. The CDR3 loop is CASSLVGLTEAFF. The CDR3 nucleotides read TGTGCCAGCAGTTTGGTGGGTTTGACTGAAGCTTTCTTT.

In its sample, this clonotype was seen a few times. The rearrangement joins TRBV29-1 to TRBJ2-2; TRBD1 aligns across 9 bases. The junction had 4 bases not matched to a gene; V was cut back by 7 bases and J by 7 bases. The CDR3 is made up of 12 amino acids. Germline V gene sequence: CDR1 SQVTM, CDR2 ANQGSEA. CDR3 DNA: TGCAGCGCCGGGACAGGGATCGGGGAGCTGTTTTTT. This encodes CSAGTGIGELFF.

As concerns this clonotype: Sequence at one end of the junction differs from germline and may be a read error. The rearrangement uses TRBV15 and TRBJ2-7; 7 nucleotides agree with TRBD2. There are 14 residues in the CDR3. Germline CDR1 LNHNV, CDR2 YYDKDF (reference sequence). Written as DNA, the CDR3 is TGTGCCACCAGCAGAGACTATATTGGGCGGGAGCGGTACTTC. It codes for CATSRDYIGRERYF.

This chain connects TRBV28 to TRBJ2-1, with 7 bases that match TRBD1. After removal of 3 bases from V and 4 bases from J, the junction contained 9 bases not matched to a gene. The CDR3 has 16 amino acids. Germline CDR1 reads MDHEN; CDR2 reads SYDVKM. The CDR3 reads CASSLGEQGPYNEQFF. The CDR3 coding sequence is TGTGCCAGCAGTTTGGGGGAACAGGGGCCATACAATGAGCAGTTCTTC.

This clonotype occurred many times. The CDR3 here is CASSRLPSGSNQPQHF. The CDR3 nucleotides are TGTGCCAGCAGTCGCCTGCCCTCAGGGAGCAATCAGCCCCAGCATTTT. V is TRBV6-1 and J is TRBJ1-5; weak D call: TRBD1 (5 bases). Germline CDR1 reads MNHNS; CDR2 reads SASEGT. CDR3 length: 16 amino acids. V lost 5 bases and J 1 base, leaving 15 bases between the germline ends.

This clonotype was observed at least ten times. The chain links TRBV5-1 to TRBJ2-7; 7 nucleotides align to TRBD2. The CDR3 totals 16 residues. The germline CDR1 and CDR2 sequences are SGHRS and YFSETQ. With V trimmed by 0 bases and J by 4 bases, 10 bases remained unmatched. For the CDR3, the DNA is TGCGCCAGCAGCTTGGTTTTTCGCGGGAGTGGTTACGAGCAGTACTTC. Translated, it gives CASSLVFRGSGYEQYF.

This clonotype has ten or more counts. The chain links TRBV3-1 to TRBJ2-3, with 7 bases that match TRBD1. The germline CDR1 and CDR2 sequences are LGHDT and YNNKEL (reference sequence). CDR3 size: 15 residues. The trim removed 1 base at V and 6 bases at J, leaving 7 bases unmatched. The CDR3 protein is CASSQGQGVGDTQYF. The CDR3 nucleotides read TGTGCCAGCAGCCAAGGCCAGGGGGTCGGGGATACGCAGTATTTT.

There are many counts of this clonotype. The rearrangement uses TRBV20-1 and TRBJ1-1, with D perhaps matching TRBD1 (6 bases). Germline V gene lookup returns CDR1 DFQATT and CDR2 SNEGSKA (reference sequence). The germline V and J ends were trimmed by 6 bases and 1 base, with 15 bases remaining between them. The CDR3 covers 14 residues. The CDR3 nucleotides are TGCAGTGCACATAAACAGGGATCGAACACTGAAGCTTTCTTT. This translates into CSAHKQGSNTEAFF.

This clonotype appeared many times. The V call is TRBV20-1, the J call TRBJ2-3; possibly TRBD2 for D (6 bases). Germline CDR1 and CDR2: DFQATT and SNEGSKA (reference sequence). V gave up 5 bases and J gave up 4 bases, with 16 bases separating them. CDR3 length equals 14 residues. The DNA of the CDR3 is TGCAGTGCTCTGCCCCGGGAGAGGCCAGATACGCAGTATTTT. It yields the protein CSALPRERPDTQYF.